Listed below are T cell receptor beta chains from one sample, sequenced in a study of CD8 T cells in Susac syndrome. TCRdb passed the immunoSEQ multiplex PCR reads through MiXCR, listing each CDR3 protein once. Among some 190,000 distinct CDR3 sequences, roughly 94% were seen once, and the ten largest hold 0.08% to 0.11%. Sequences were obtained from CD4+ T cells from PBMCs. The receptors were gathered from a human donor in good health. Both conserved end residues are part of each CDR3. Each record gives: V gene, J gene, clone size, D gene, CDR3 DNA, CDR3 protein. A D gene is named only where the DNA matches it firmly. Clone size, where shown, is once, few, many, or a class for clones that have expanded.

TRBV25-1	TRBJ1-2	.	.	TGTGCCAGCAGTGGCTCAGGGCCTTATGGCTACACCTTC	CASSGSGPYGYTF
TRBV25-1	TRBJ1-1	.	TRBD1	TGTGCCAGCAGTCCGGACAGGGATCCCCCTGAAGCTTTCTTT	CASSPDRDPPEAFF
TRBV20-1	TRBJ1-5	.	TRBD1	TGCAGTGCTAGAGAGGGACAAGACAGGGGGAATCAGCCCCAGCATTTT	CSAREGQDRGNQPQHF
TRBV20-1	TRBJ1-5	.	.	TGCAGCGCAGGATTCGATCAGCCCCAGCATTTT	CSAGFDQPQHF
TRBV12-3/TRBV12-4	TRBJ2-1	.	.	TGTGCCAGCAGTTTACGGTTCCAGGGCCATGAGCAGTTCTTC	CASSLRFQGHEQFF
TRBV5-1	TRBJ2-5	.	TRBD1	TGCGCCAGCAGCTTGGGACAGGGGGCGAGATTGGCAGAGACCCAGTACTTC	CASSLGQGARLAETQYF
TRBV11-2	TRBJ2-7	.	.	TGTGCCAGCAGCTTGGGACCGGGGTCTTACGAGCAGTACTTC	CASSLGPGSYEQYF
TRBV6-2/TRBV6-3	TRBJ2-5	.	.	TGTGCCAGCAGGGTTTGGACTGAAGAGACCCAGTACTTC	CASRVWTEETQYF
TRBV19	TRBJ2-7	.	.	TGTGCCAGTAGTGGGCAGGGGAGCTCCTACGAGCAGTACTTC	CASSGQGSSYEQYF
TRBV5-4	TRBJ2-3	.	TRBD2	TGTGCCAGCAGCAGCGGGAGGGCCCCAGATACGCAGTATTTT	CASSSGRAPDTQYF
TRBV3-1	TRBJ2-5	once	TRBD2	TGTGCCAGCAGCCAAACTAGCGGGACCCAGTACTTC	CASSQTSGTQYF
TRBV29-1	TRBJ2-6	.	.	TGCAGCGTTGAGAGCTCTGGGGCCAACGTCCTGACTTTC	CSVESSGANVLTF
TRBV12-3/TRBV12-4	TRBJ2-1	once	.	TGTGCCAGCAGCATGAGCCCGATCAATGAGCAGTTCTTC	CASSMSPINEQFF
TRBV14	TRBJ1-2	.	.	TGTGCCAGCAGCTTGACTCGGGAGGGTTCGGGTGGCTACACCTTC	CASSLTREGSGGYTF
TRBV11-2	TRBJ2-3	few	TRBD1	TGTGCCAGCAGCTTAGGACAGGGTCCAGATACGCAGTATTTT	CASSLGQGPDTQYF
TRBV29-1	TRBJ2-3	.	TRBD1	TGCAGCGTCGCGACAGGGGGCGCCGCCGATACGCAGTATTTT	CSVATGGAADTQYF
TRBV11-3	TRBJ2-1	.	.	TGTGCCAGCAGCTTAGGCGACGGACAACACAATGAGCAGTTCTTC	CASSLGDGQHNEQFF
TRBV24-1	TRBJ1-2	.	.	TGTGCCACCAGTGACAGCCGGACGCACGGTTACTACACCTTC	CATSDSRTHGYYTF
TRBV18	TRBJ1-2	once	.	TGTGCCAGCTCACCAAGCTCAGATAACTATGGCTACACCTTC	CASSPSSDNYGYTF
TRBV20-1	TRBJ1-2	.	.	TGCAGTTCAACCCCCAGGGAGGGCTATGGCTACACCTTC	CSSTPREGYGYTF
TRBV20-1	TRBJ1-5	.	.	TGCAGTGCTTACCGGGGGGATCAGCCCCAGCATTTT	CSAYRGDQPQHF
TRBV18	TRBJ2-3	.	TRBD1	TGTGCCAGCTCACCACTCCGAGCGGACAGGGGCACAGATACGCAGTATTTT	CASSPLRADRGTDTQYF
TRBV19	TRBJ2-1	.	.	TGTGCCAGTAGTATCCGAGATGAGCAGTTCTTC	CASSIRDEQFF
TRBV20-1	TRBJ1-1	.	.	TGCAGTGCCCGAGGGAAGGGGCTCGGGGCTTTCTTT	CSARGKGLGAFF
TRBV12-5	TRBJ2-1	few	.	TGTGCTAGTGGTTTGTCGTATAATGAGCAGTTCTTC	CASGLSYNEQFF